Below, 32 T cell receptor beta chains from the same sample are listed, as sequenced in a study of long-term antiretroviral therapy in people with HIV (dated by TCRdb to between 2020 and 2023). The immunoSEQ hsTCRB v3.0 assay was used at survey level resolution to sequence the TRB variable region. What TCRdb holds here is the immuneACCESS table cut down to in-frame rearrangements. Part of the clones is not present; checked against another copy, under half of the missing clones reflect an unresolved V gene, and the others are unexplained. The sample table contains fewer than 35,000 clones; only one count was recorded for 83% of them. The ten biggest clones cover over 6.5% of the sample. This material consisted of unsorted PBMCs, taken 0.4 years before starting antiretroviral therapy. Every receptor here comes from a man between 18 and 29 years old with HIV.

The chain recombines TRBV27 with TRBJ1-1; the D gene is possibly TRBD1 (6 bases). V lost 4 bases and J lost 1, with 10 bases in between. Germline V gives CDR1 MNHEY, CDR2 SMNVEV (reference sequence). This CDR3 is 14 amino acids long. The CDR3 reads CASSYDRRNTEAFF. The CDR3, as DNA: TGTGCCAGCAGTTATGACAGGAGGAACACTGAAGCTTTCTTT.

The genes are TRBV4-1 and TRBJ1-3; maybe TRBD1 (6 bases). Per the germline V gene, CDR1 is MGHRA and CDR2 is YSYEKL. The CDR3 is 17 amino acids. V lost 4 bases to trimming and J lost 2 bases, with 18 bases between them. CDR3 bases: TGCGCCAGCAGCCCGAACGCAGGGGCCCCCACTGGAAACACCATATATTTT. Translating gives CASSPNAGAPTGNTIYF.

This clone was detected a few times. V is TRBV7-2 and J is TRBJ1-2; D remains unclear. V lost 5 bases and J 4 bases, leaving 11 bases between the germline ends. Germline V lookup: CDR1 SGHTA, CDR2 FQGNSA. CDR3 length equals 13 residues. The CDR3 sequence is CASSPEGFYGYTF. DNA of the CDR3: TGTGCCAGCAGCCCGGAGGGTTTCTATGGCTACACCTTC.

The chain joins TRBV27 to TRBJ2-2; 10 bases are shared with TRBD2. Trimming took 5 bases from V and 3 from J; bases not matched to a gene: 3. The CDR3 runs 15 residues. The germline CDR1 and CDR2 sequences are MNHEY and SMNVEV (reference sequence). For the CDR3, the DNA is TGTGCCAGCAGTAGCGGGGGGGCCGACACCGGGGAGCTGTTTTTT. Encoded protein: CASSSGGADTGELFF.

The chain couples TRBV5-5 to TRBJ1-5; D gene unclear. The CDR3 sequence is 15 residues long. V was clipped by 1 base and J by 1 base, with 9 bases between them. Germline CDR1 SGHKS, CDR2 YYEKEE (reference sequence). CDR3 DNA: TGTGCCAGCAGCTTGTTGGGTTCGAGCAATCAGCCCCAGCATTTT. This gives the protein CASSLLGSSNQPQHF.

V gene TRBV4-2 combines with J gene TRBJ1-4; D may be TRBD1 (5 bases). Per germline, CDR1 LGHNA and CDR2 YNFKEQ. Trimming took 0 bases from V and 0 from J, leaving 11 bases between them. CDR3 size: 17 residues. The CDR3 sequence is CASSQDLLGPTNEKLFF. The CDR3 region has the DNA TGTGCCAGCAGCCAAGATCTATTGGGGCCAACTAATGAAAAACTGTTTTTT.

The chain recombines TRBV4-3 with TRBJ2-2; 8 positions match TRBD2. From germline, CDR1 is LGHNA and CDR2 YSLEER. With 1 base clipped from V and 4 bases from J, the junction kept 8 bases outside the gene matches. The CDR3 has 17 amino acids. In DNA form, the CDR3 reads TGCGCCAGCAGCCAAGCGGGGAGCGGGAGTTTCACCGGGGAGCTGTTTTTT. Translated, it gives CASSQAGSGSFTGELFF.

The DNA of the CDR3 is TGTGCCAGCAGCATGAGAAGGAACAGGGTGGATGGCTACACCTTC. Its translation: CASSMRRNRVDGYTF. This sequence joins TRBV7-8 and TRBJ1-2; perhaps TRBD1 as D (6 bases). Germline lookup yields CDR1 SGHVS and CDR2 FQNEAQ. The CDR3 totals 15 residues. Trimming removed 5 bases at V and 6 bases at J, with 19 bases between. Based on the CDR3 plus reference TRBV7-8 and TRBJ1-2, the full variable domain is GAGVSQSPRYKVAKRGQDVALRCDPISGHVSLFWYQQALGQGPEFLTYFQNEAQLDKSGLPSDRFFAERPEGSVSTLKIQRTQQEDSAVYLCASSMRRNRVDGYTFGSGTRLTVV.

The DNA of the CDR3 is TGTGCCAGCAGCTTAAGGCGCGACAGGCAGGAGCAGTTCTTC. Translated, it gives CASSLRRDRQEQFF. The chain employs TRBV5-8 and TRBJ2-1; D is perhaps TRBD1 (6 bases). CDR1 is SGHTS, CDR2 YDEGEE, per germline. The CDR3 is 14 residues long. V lost 2 bases to trimming and J lost 10 bases, with 16 bases between them.

This CDR3 reads CASSRTGLPQETQYF. CDR3 nucleotides: TGTGCCAGCTCTCGGACAGGGCTTCCCCAAGAGACCCAGTACTTC. The chain combines TRBV6-5 with TRBJ2-5; 8 nucleotides line up with TRBD1. The germline V gene has CDR1 MNHEY and CDR2 SVGAGI. The junction had 9 bases not matched to a gene; V was cut back by 8 bases and J by 1 base. CDR3 size: 15 residues.

The chain combines TRBV19 with TRBJ2-7, with TRBD2 matching 10 bases. In germline, CDR1 is LNHDA, CDR2 SQIVND (reference sequence). CDR3 length equals 15 residues. V was pared by 1 base and J by 1 base, with 1 base of the junction left unmatched. This CDR3 reads CASSIVAGGSYEQYF. CDR3 bases: TGTGCCAGTAGTATAGTAGCGGGAGGTTCCTACGAGCAGTACTTC.

This clone turned up a few times. This chain links TRBV27 with TRBJ1-2; D call uncertain. The ends were cut back, 4 bases at V and 8 bases at J, with 14 bases in the middle. Germline V gene sequence: CDR1 MNHEY, CDR2 SMNVEV (reference sequence). The CDR3 spans 13 residues. The CDR3 nucleotides read TGTGCCAGCAGTTCATGGGGAGGTGGCGGCTACACCTTC. Translated: CASSSWGGGGYTF.

V and J are TRBV27 and TRBJ1-4; D is possibly TRBD1 (6 bases). Trimming cost V 1 base and J 7 bases, with 10 bases left between them. Per germline, CDR1 MNHEY and CDR2 SMNVEV (reference sequence). The CDR3 runs 14 residues. CDR3 sequence reads: CASSLWGGSEKLFF. In DNA, the CDR3 is TGTGCCAGCAGTTTATGGGGGGGCTCTGAAAAACTGTTTTTT.

Details on this clone: The identical CDR3 is also encoded by other nucleotide sequences in the sample. The chain combines TRBV6-6 with TRBJ2-7, with 8 bases matching TRBD2. After removal of 3 bases from V and 1 base from J, the junction contained 5 bases not matched to a gene. The CDR3 has 15 amino acids. Germline values: CDR1 MNHNY, CDR2 SVGAGI (reference sequence). The CDR3, as DNA: TGTGCCAGCAGTTATGCGGGGGGTTCATCCTACGAGCAGTACTTC. Translating it yields CASSYAGGSSYEQYF.

The V and J genes are TRBV13 and TRBJ2-7; 8 bases agree with TRBD1. Germline CDR1 PRHDT, CDR2 FYEKMQ (reference sequence). The CDR3 runs to 13 residues. V shed 4 bases, J shed 6 bases, and the junction held 5 bases outside the gene matches. The CDR3 sequence: CASSSTGAGEQYF. The DNA of the CDR3 is TGTGCCAGCAGCTCGACAGGGGCGGGCGAGCAGTACTTC.

The gene calls are TRBV19 and TRBJ2-7; 10 positions match TRBD1. Losses at the gene ends were 6 bases for V and 4 bases for J; bases not matched to a gene: 3. CDR1 and CDR2 (germline): LNHDA, SQIVND (reference sequence). This CDR3 spans 13 amino acids. The CDR3 protein is CASSRTGGYEQYF. The CDR3 DNA reads TGTGCCAGTAGCAGGACAGGGGGGTACGAGCAGTACTTC.

The chain employs TRBV11-2 and TRBJ2-2; perhaps TRBD2 as D (6 bases). In germline, CDR1 is SGHAT, CDR2 FQNNGV. V lost 4 bases to trimming and J lost 9 bases, with 18 bases between them. The CDR3 contains 15 residues. In nucleotides, the CDR3 is TGTGCCAGCAGCTCCATAGCGGAAGGGCGGCGGGAGCTGTTTTTT. Residues: CASSSIAEGRRELFF.

The rearrangement uses TRBV10-3 and TRBJ1-3, with a weak D call TRBD1 (5 bases). V dropped 1 base and J dropped 2 bases, with 12 bases sitting between them. Germline V gene sequence: CDR1 ENHRY, CDR2 SYGVKD. This CDR3 spans 16 amino acids. CDR3 coding DNA: TGTGCCATCAGTGAGTTAGACAGTCACCCTGGAAACACCATATATTTT. This translates into CAISELDSHPGNTIYF.

This clone showed up just a few times. The chain couples TRBV4-2 to TRBJ2-7; 8 positions match TRBD2. The CDR3 has 15 residues. V shed 0 bases and J 0 bases; nucleotides not matched to a gene: 1. The germline CDR1 and CDR2 sequences are LGHNA and YNFKEQ. The CDR3 loop reads CASSQDSGSSYEQYF. CDR3 DNA sequence: TGTGCCAGCAGCCAAGACAGCGGGAGCTCCTACGAGCAGTACTTC.

CDR3 DNA: TGTGCCAGCAGCTCGGGACCATTATTCACAGATACGCAGTATTTT. It encodes CASSSGPLFTDTQYF. V is TRBV11-2 and J is TRBJ2-3; tentatively, D is TRBD1 or TRBD2 (5 bases each). CDR1 and CDR2 from the germline V gene are SGHAT and FQNNGV. The CDR3 sequence is 15 residues long. V was cut by 4 bases and J by 2 bases, with 13 bases left in between.

This chain uses TRBV6-5 with TRBJ2-1; 10 positions match TRBD2. The CDR3 length is 15 residues. Losses at the gene ends were 6 bases for V and 4 bases for J; bases not matched to a gene: 6. Germline V gives CDR1 MNHEY, CDR2 SVGAGI. CDR3 in DNA: TGTGCCAGCAGCCGTACTAGCGGGAAGTACAATGAGCAGTTCTTC. This gives the protein CASSRTSGKYNEQFF.

The chain has TRBV6-8 and TRBJ1-2, with D unresolved. V was shortened by 6 bases and J by 4 bases, with 18 bases between the two germline ends. The CDR3 runs 15 residues. CDR1 is MNHGY and CDR2 is SAAAGT in the germline V gene. This chain's CDR3 is CASRWEHWTFYGYTF. The CDR3, as DNA: TGTGCCAGCAGGTGGGAACATTGGACCTTCTATGGCTACACCTTC.

The chain couples TRBV4-2 to TRBJ2-7; 7 bases are a match to TRBD2. Trimming removed 4 bases from V and 0 bases from J; junction bases left unmatched: 6. The CDR3 consists of 15 residues. Germline CDR1 and CDR2: LGHNA and YNFKEQ. As DNA, the CDR3 is TGTGCCAGCAGCCGTGGTGGCGGGGGCTCCTACGAGCAGTACTTC. Translation: CASSRGGGGSYEQYF.

The chain has TRBV11-2 and TRBJ1-2, with 7 bases matching TRBD1. Germline-derived CDR1 and CDR2 are SGHAT and FQNNGV. CDR3 length: 13 amino acids. After removal of 2 bases from V and 4 bases from J, the junction contained 1 base not matched to a gene. CDR3: CASSLPGGYGYTF. The CDR3 bases are TGTGCCAGCAGCTTACCAGGGGGCTATGGCTACACCTTC.

The rearrangement joins TRBV9 to TRBJ1-2; D is undetermined. Germline CDR1 reads SGDLS; CDR2 reads YYNGEE. V was pared by 0 bases and J by 3 bases, with 6 bases between. This CDR3 spans 13 amino acids. CDR3 sequence reads: CASSVGSDYGYTF. The CDR3 nucleotides are TGTGCCAGCAGCGTAGGTAGTGACTATGGCTACACCTTC. Filled out from reference TRBV9 and TRBJ1-2, the complete variable domain reads DSGVTQTPKHLITATGQRVTLRCSPRSGDLSVYWYQQSLDQGLQFLIQYYNGEERAKGNILERFSAQQFPDLHSELNLSSLELGDSALYFCASSVGSDYGYTFGSGTRLTVV.

The chain joins TRBV6-1 to TRBJ2-7; D is ambiguous. CDR1 is MNHNS, CDR2 SASEGT, per germline. V lost 2 bases and J 2 bases, leaving 7 bases between the germline ends. The CDR3 consists of 13 residues. CDR3: CASSEQDPYEQYF. CDR3 sequence (DNA): TGTGCCAGCAGTGAACAGGATCCCTACGAGCAGTACTTC.

The chain has TRBV10-3 and TRBJ2-1, with 10 bases matching TRBD2. The junction had 6 bases not matched to a gene; V was cut back by 4 bases and J by 6 bases. The CDR3 consists of 15 residues. The germline gives CDR1 ENHRY, CDR2 SYGVKD. CDR3 sequence reads: CAISALAGAVNEQFF. The CDR3 DNA reads TGTGCCATCAGTGCTCTAGCGGGGGCCGTCAATGAGCAGTTCTTC.

V usage is TRBV5-1 and J usage is TRBJ1-5, with D unclear. The CDR3 is made up of 13 amino acids. Trimming took off 0 bases at V and 2 bases at J, with 3 bases between the two ends. CDR1 is SGHRS, CDR2 YFSETQ, per germline. The DNA for the CDR3 is TGCGCCAGCAGCTTGGTGGGCAATCAGCCCCAGCATTTT. Encoded protein: CASSLVGNQPQHF. Together with reference TRBV5-1 and TRBJ1-5, the CDR3 gives the full variable domain: KAGVTQTPRYLIKTRGQQVTLSCSPISGHRSVSWYQQTPGQGLQFLFEYFSETQRNKGNFPGRFSGRQFSNSRSEMNVSTLELGDSALYLCASSLVGNQPQHFGDGTRLSIL.

The V and J genes are TRBV5-1 and TRBJ2-7; a possible D gene is TRBD1 (5 bases). With 4 bases removed from V and 3 bases from J, the gap between germline ends came to 14 bases. The CDR3 is made up of 14 amino acids. Per germline, CDR1 SGHRS and CDR2 YFSETQ. CDR3 protein: CASSPLTAFYEQYF. The CDR3 region has the DNA TGCGCCAGCAGCCCCCTGACAGCGTTCTACGAGCAGTACTTC.

J is TRBJ1-4 and V is TRBV18; no clear D. Germline loops: CDR1 KGHSH, CDR2 LQKENI. The CDR3 sequence is 14 residues long. V was cut by 3 bases and J by 5 bases, with 10 bases left in between. Written as DNA, the CDR3 is TGTGCCAGCTCACCCAGGCAGTCCAATGAAAAACTGTTTTTT. It translates to CASSPRQSNEKLFF. The full variable domain, rest sourced from reference TRBV18 and TRBJ1-4, is NAGVMQNPRHLVRRRGQEARLRCSPMKGHSHVYWYRQLPEEGLKFMVYLQKENIIDESGMPKERFSAEFPKEGPSILRIQQVVRGDSAAYFCASSPRQSNEKLFFGSGTQLSVL.

The CDR3 protein is CASQGAGGSYEQYF. CDR3 nucleotides: TGTGCCAGCCAGGGGGCGGGAGGTTCCTACGAGCAGTACTTC. The chain links TRBV28 to TRBJ2-7, with D perhaps matching TRBD1 or TRBD2 (8 bases each). The CDR3 runs 14 residues. Germline values: CDR1 MDHEN, CDR2 SYDVKM. V lost 8 bases and J lost 1, with 15 bases in between.

The V gene is TRBV5-4, the J gene TRBJ1-1; D gene uncertain. Germline V gives CDR1 SGHNT, CDR2 YYREEE (reference sequence). V gave up 2 bases and J gave up 1 base, with 12 bases separating them. This CDR3 region has 15 residues. The DNA for the CDR3 is TGTGCCAGCAGCTTAGTTGGAATAGGGAACACTGAAGCTTTCTTT. It specifies CASSLVGIGNTEAFF.